A single sample is the source of the 12 T cell receptor beta chains below, sequenced in a study of blood T cell repertoires in COVID-19. Some clones are missing from TCRdb's copy, which holds only in-frame ones; the method was immunoSEQ multiplex PCR. The data show just under 350,000 clones, approximately 87% seen once. The material sequenced was peripheral blood. These receptors all stem from a woman in her forties or fifties with COVID-19, enrolled during active disease.

This clone occurred a few times. The rearrangement uses TRBV6-5 and TRBJ1-2; D is ambiguous. The CDR3 is 13 residues long. In germline, CDR1 is MNHEY, CDR2 SVGAGI. Trimming cost V 7 bases and J 4 bases, with 13 bases left between them. The DNA for the CDR3 is TGTGCCAGCACCGGGGTAAGCCGCTATGGCTACACCTTC. Its translation is CASTGVSRYGYTF.

This sequence joins TRBV6-5 and TRBJ1-2; 7 positions match TRBD1. Germline values: CDR1 MNHEY, CDR2 SVGAGI. Germline trimming cut 6 bases from V and 4 bases from J; bases unmatched to any gene: 11. The CDR3 runs to 15 residues. CDR3 DNA sequence: TGTGCCAGCAGCTCTTCTCCGGGACAGTTCTATGGCTACACCTTC. It specifies CASSSSPGQFYGYTF.

This clone came up once. The V gene is TRBV27, the J gene TRBJ2-3; 13 nucleotides agree with TRBD2. The CDR3 sequence is 15 residues long. Germline values: CDR1 MNHEY, CDR2 SMNVEV (reference sequence). The V gene end was trimmed by 6 bases and the J gene end by 3 bases; junction bases not matched to a gene: 3. Here the CDR3 DNA reads TGTGCCAGCAGAACTAGCGGGAGGGTGACAGATACGCAGTATTTT. Translated: CASRTSGRVTDTQYF.

The DNA of the CDR3 is TGTGCCACCAGCTCCGCCGCGGTGGAGACCCAGTACTTC. Encoded protein: CATSSAAVETQYF. The chain joins TRBV15 to TRBJ2-5, with unresolved D. Trimming took off 5 bases at V and 5 bases at J, with 12 bases between the two ends. CDR1 LNHNV and CDR2 YYDKDF come from the germline V gene (reference sequence). The CDR3 runs 13 residues.

The chain couples TRBV7-9 to TRBJ2-7, with TRBD1 matching 8 bases. After removal of 5 bases from V and 2 bases from J, the junction contained 2 bases not matched to a gene. CDR1 SEHNR and CDR2 FQNEAQ come from the germline V gene (reference sequence). This CDR3 region has 13 residues. The CDR3 DNA reads as TGTGCCAGCAGCGTGACAGGGGCCTACGAGCAGTACTTC. Amino acids: CASSVTGAYEQYF.

The chain has TRBV12-5 and TRBJ1-5; D perhaps matches TRBD1 (5 bases). From germline, CDR1 is LGHNT and CDR2 FRNRAP. CDR3 size: 17 residues. Trimming pared 0 bases from V and 1 base from J, leaving 13 bases between. CDR3 bases: TGTGCTAGTGGTTTGGTACCAGAGACAGTAAGCAATCAGCCCCAGCATTTT. Its protein product is CASGLVPETVSNQPQHF.

This rearrangement joins TRBV7-3 to TRBJ2-3; no reliable D call. Trimming shortened V by 5 bases and J by 4 bases, and 13 bases separated the two germline ends. The CDR3 is 14 residues long. Germline V gene sequence: CDR1 SGHTA, CDR2 FQGTGA. CDR3 sequence (DNA): TGTGCCAGCAGCACATCGACAAACTCAGATACGCAGTATTTT. It is translated as CASSTSTNSDTQYF. Filled out from reference TRBV7-3 and TRBJ2-3, the complete variable domain reads GAGVSQTPSNKVTEKGKYVELRCDPISGHTALYWYRQSLGQGPEFLIYFQGTGAADDSGLPNDRFFAVRPEGSVSTLKIQRTERGDSAVYLCASSTSTNSDTQYFGPGTRLTVL.

CDR3 nucleotides: TGTGCCAGTAGTTTTACAGGGGTTAATGAAAAACTGTTTTTT. Translation gives CASSFTGVNEKLFF. The J gene is TRBJ1-4, the V gene TRBV19; TRBD1 aligns across 7 bases. V lost 5 bases, J lost 4 bases, and 4 bases stayed unmatched. The CDR3 loop spans 14 amino acids. Looked up from germline, CDR1 is LNHDA and CDR2 is SQIVND (reference sequence).

V is TRBV4-3 and J is TRBJ2-5; TRBD1 aligns across 9 bases. The CDR3 has 17 amino acids. Unmatched junction bases numbered 11, after V lost 1 base and J lost 5 bases. Germline V gene data show CDR1 as LGHNA and CDR2 as YSLEER. This CDR3 is CASSQGGQGVIGETQYF. CDR3 DNA sequence: TGCGCCAGCAGCCAAGGGGGACAGGGAGTTATCGGGGAGACCCAGTACTTC.

CDR3 region: CSVVKGLAGSTDTQYF. The CDR3 DNA is TGCAGCGTTGTAAAGGGACTAGCGGGCAGCACAGATACGCAGTATTTT. V is TRBV29-1 and J is TRBJ2-3; TRBD2 agrees at 12 bases. Unmatched junction bases numbered 5, after V lost 4 bases and J lost 0 bases. The CDR3 sequence is 16 residues long. Germline CDR1 SQVTM, CDR2 ANQGSEA.

The J gene is TRBJ2-7, the V gene TRBV4-1; D is possibly TRBD2 (5 bases). V gave up 1 base and J gave up 3 bases, with 13 bases separating them. CDR3 size: 15 residues. CDR1 is MGHRA, CDR2 YSYEKL, per germline. CDR3 amino acids: CASSQAHPGNYEQYF. The CDR3 nucleotides read TGCGCCAGCAGCCAAGCACATCCGGGAAACTACGAGCAGTACTTC.

The V gene is TRBV11-2, the J gene TRBJ1-1, with D perhaps TRBD1 (6 bases). CDR3 size: 19 residues. V lost 3 bases and J 1 base, leaving 24 bases between the germline ends. Germline V gene sequence: CDR1 SGHAT, CDR2 FQNNGV. CDR3 in amino acids: CASSFPMIRGGRGNTEAFF. In DNA form, the CDR3 reads TGTGCCAGCAGCTTCCCAATGATACGAGGGGGAAGGGGGAACACTGAAGCTTTCTTT.